The clone carrying this TCR beta chain has just one count. Antigen: not known. Clones were sequenced by immunoSEQ multiplex PCR, and TCRdb holds only the in-frame ones, with some missing. The table shows more than 30,000 clones, with 88% occurring only once. The sample belongs to a study of STAT5B mutations in CD4+ large granular lymphocyte leukemia. General observations from the study: Main leukemic clonotypes were patient-specific, but roughly 25% appeared at low frequency elsewhere. TRBV06-family usage was enriched in top patient clones (8/27) versus controls (2/35). CD4-sorted patient repertoires seemed more clonal than healthy CD4+ repertoires.

The CDR3 runs to 17 residues. CDR1 SGHTA and CDR2 FQGNSA come from the germline V gene. V was shortened by 1 base and J by 0 bases, with 13 bases between the two germline ends. Healthy controls were blood donor buffy coats. The rearrangement uses TRBV7-2 and TRBJ1-5; D unclear. Specimen: CD4+ T cells from blood buffy coats. The receptor was isolated from a human donor in good health. The CDR3 loop is CASSLEGWGYSNQPQHF. CDR3 in DNA: TGTGCCAGCAGCTTAGAAGGGTGGGGATATAGCAATCAGCCCCAGCATTTT.